This TCR beta chain was sequenced during a study of T cell repertoires in cytomegalovirus infection. The V gene's germline CDR1 is SGHVS and CDR2 FNYEAQ. The CDR3 is 14 amino acids. V was cut by 6 bases and J by 3 bases, with 14 bases left in between. This clonotype was recorded many times. In TCRdb, the reads were re-called with MiXCR into one record per CDR3 protein. The profile shows approximately 150,000 distinct CDR3 sequences, about 6.5% of them singletons. Specimen: PBMCs. The chain has TRBV7-6 and TRBJ1-1; D remains unclear. The sequence derives from a human donor in good health (CMV status not recorded). Some clones in this sample may be carry-over from other donors' samples. Here the CDR3 reads CASSLVMGDTEAFF. Written as DNA, the CDR3 is TGTGCCAGCAGTCTAGTCATGGGTGACACTGAAGCTTTCTTT.